Listed below are T cell receptor beta chains from one sample, sequenced in a study of T cells in Graves' hyperthyroidism and ophthalmopathy. TCRdb called the multiplex PCR reads again in MiXCR, with one record for every CDR3 protein. This table holds 450,000 to 650,000 distinct CDR3 sequences, roughly 15% found once. The sample comprised blood. The receptors originated from a woman aged 18-29 years with Graves' ophthalmopathy. The CDR3 runs from the conserved cysteine through the conserved F or W. D genes are given only for firm matches. Some rows mark clone size as missing; the rest say once, few, many or name a class of expanded clone.

j_call d_call clone_size v_call cdr3_nt cdr3_aa
TRBJ2-7 TRBD1 many TRBV20-1 TGCAGTGCCCCCAGGACAGGGGACTTCTACGAGCAGTACTTC CSAPRTGDFYEQYF
TRBJ2-3 TRBD2 few TRBV4-1 TGCGCCAGCAGAAGCATAGCGGGAGGCAAAAGCCCAGATACGCAGTATTTT CASRSIAGGKSPDTQYF
TRBJ2-5 TRBD1 many TRBV6-1 TGTGCCAGCAGTCCCCCGACAGGGGAAGTGACCGAGACCCAGTACTTC CASSPPTGEVTETQYF
TRBJ1-5 NA few TRBV24-1 TGTGCCACCAGTGATCGGCATTTCAATCAGCCCCAGCATTTT CATSDRHFNQPQHF
TRBJ2-3 NA NA TRBV6-1 TGTGCCAGCAGACCAATTATAGAGGATACGCAGTATTTT CASRPIIEDTQYF
TRBJ2-2 NA many TRBV6-1 TGTGCCAGCAGTGTGGAACCGCTAAACACCGGGGAGCTGTTTTTT CASSVEPLNTGELFF
TRBJ2-5 NA many TRBV3-1 TGTGCCAGCAGCCAAGAACAGTACCAAGAGACCCAGTACTTC CASSQEQYQETQYF
TRBJ2-7 TRBD2 many TRBV28 TGTGCCAGCAGTTTAGGACTAGCGGGCCCCTACGAGCAGTACTTC CASSLGLAGPYEQYF
TRBJ2-5 NA many TRBV7-9 TGTGCCAGCAGCTCCTTTACAGGGCCCCAAGAGACCCAGTACTTC CASSSFTGPQETQYF
TRBJ2-4 TRBD1 few TRBV4-2 TGTGCCAGCAGCCAAGATGAGGGGGCTGCCAAAAACATTCAGTACTTC CASSQDEGAAKNIQYF
TRBJ2-1 NA few TRBV4-1 TGCGCCAGCAGCTTAATGGACATCCCTGGCAATGAGCAGTTCTTC CASSLMDIPGNEQFF
TRBJ2-5 NA many TRBV12-3/TRBV12-4 TGTGCCAGCCGCTCCCAATCCTCAGGGGAGACCCAGTACTTC CASRSQSSGETQYF
TRBJ1-2 TRBD1 many TRBV30 TGTGCCTGGAGCCCCAAAAGGACAGGGGGTGGCTACACCTTC CAWSPKRTGGGYTF
TRBJ1-1 NA once TRBV5-5 TGTGCCAGCAGCTTTGGTACTGGGACCACTGAAGCTTTCTTT CASSFGTGTTEAFF
TRBJ2-7 NA once TRBV19 TGTGCCAGTAGTATGCAGGTCTCCACCTACGAGCAGTACTTC CASSMQVSTYEQYF
TRBJ1-1 NA many TRBV6-1 TGTGCCAGCACCTCCGGGGCTAAAGCTTTCTTT CASTSGAKAFF
TRBJ1-2 TRBD1 NA TRBV12-3/TRBV12-4 TGTGCCAGCAGTCTATGGCAGGGGACAGGCGAAGGCTACACCTTC CASSLWQGTGEGYTF